Listed here are 31 T cell receptor beta chains from one sample, sequenced in a study of early T cells in non-severe SARS-CoV-2 infection. TCRdb re-called the 5' RACE reads through MiXCR, storing one row per CDR3 protein. The sample records roughly 52,000 distinct CDR3 sequences, approximately 8% being singletons. Sequenced input: whole blood. The receptors were gathered from an adult who was a healthcare worker with PCR-confirmed SARS-CoV-2 infection or an uninfected control (not recorded which).

At least ten counts were recorded for this clonotype. The conserved phenylalanine or tryptophan is not found at the CDR3 terminus, so this likely reflects a read error. This rearrangement joins TRBV4-1 to TRBJ1-5; tentatively, D is TRBD1 (6 bases). Germline V CDR1 and CDR2: MGHRA, YSYEKL. Between the trimmed V and J ends, which lost 1 base and 3 bases, there was a span of 10 bases. The CDR3 totals 15 residues. CDR3: CASSQGYRDNQPQHL. CDR3 DNA sequence: TGCGCCAGCAGCCAAGGTTACAGGGACAATCAGCCCCAGCATCTT.

This clonotype showed up just a few times. The V gene is TRBV11-2, the J gene TRBJ2-1; 7 bases are shared with TRBD2. The germline CDR1 and CDR2 sequences are SGHAT and FQNNGV. After removal of 8 bases from V and 5 bases from J, the junction contained 9 bases not matched to a gene. CDR3 size: 14 residues. The CDR3 DNA sequence: TGTGCCAGCCTGGGGGGGAATAGGAACAATGAGCAGTTCTTC. This codes for CASLGGNRNNEQFF.

This clonotype was picked up many times. The chain has TRBV27 and TRBJ1-1, with no clear D. The CDR3 covers 17 residues. Per germline, CDR1 MNHEY and CDR2 SMNVEV (reference sequence). Trimming stripped 0 bases from V and 0 bases from J, with 14 bases between. CDR3 DNA: TGTGCCAGCAGTTTATCGCGACCGGATAGTATGAACACTGAAGCTTTCTTT. Translated: CASSLSRPDSMNTEAFF.

The V gene is TRBV20-1, the J gene TRBJ2-3, with D perhaps matching TRBD1 or TRBD2 (5 bases each). V was trimmed by 1 base and J by 3 bases, leaving 14 bases between them. The germline V gene has CDR1 DFQATT and CDR2 SNEGSKA (reference sequence). The CDR3 consists of 15 residues. The CDR3 sequence is CSARVWDGETDTQYF. The CDR3 coding sequence is TGCAGTGCTAGAGTTTGGGACGGGGAGACAGATACGCAGTATTTT.

The rearrangement joins TRBV4-2 to TRBJ2-3; TRBD1 matches 8 bases. The germline gives CDR1 LGHNA, CDR2 YNFKEQ. CDR3 length: 15 amino acids. With V trimmed by 0 bases and J by 6 bases, 5 bases remained unmatched. The CDR3 DNA sequence: TGTGCCAGCAGCCAAGAAGGGGACAGGATTGATACGCAGTATTTT. Protein: CASSQEGDRIDTQYF.

This clonotype was seen many times. This chain joins TRBV4-1 and TRBJ1-6; the match to TRBD1 covers 9 bases. Germline V gene lookup returns CDR1 MGHRA and CDR2 YSYEKL. The CDR3 totals 17 residues. The V segment lost 4 bases and the J segment 7 bases; nucleotides outside the gene matches: 11. Here the CDR3 reads CASSPLDRGKWNSPLHF. CDR3 nucleotide sequence: TGCGCCAGCAGCCCCCTGGACAGGGGAAAGTGGAATTCACCCCTCCACTTT.

CDR3 nucleotide sequence: TGCGCCAGCAGCTTGACAGGGAACTACGAGCAGTACTTC. This gives the protein CASSLTGNYEQYF. The V and J genes are TRBV5-1 and TRBJ2-7; TRBD1 might be the D (6 bases). Trimming left V 1 base short and J 3 bases short, with 8 bases between. The CDR3 extends over 13 amino acids. CDR1 and CDR2 (germline): SGHRS, YFSETQ.

This clonotype has a count of ten or more. The rearrangement links TRBV11-2 to TRBJ1-1; D gene uncertain. Germline assignment: CDR1 SGHAT and CDR2 FQNNGV. This CDR3 spans 14 amino acids. The V end lost 3 bases, the J end lost 5 bases, and 13 bases lay between the germline ends. The CDR3 DNA reads as TGTGCCAGCAGCTTCGGGGTAGGACGGACTGAAGCTTTCTTT. Its translation is CASSFGVGRTEAFF. The full variable domain, with the rest looked up from reference TRBV11-2 and TRBJ1-1, is EAGVAQSPRYKIIEKRQSVAFWCNPISGHATLYWYQQILGQGPKLLIQFQNNGVVDDSQLPKDRFSAERLKGVDSTLKIQPAKLEDSAVYLCASSFGVGRTEAFFGQGTRLTVV.

This clonotype was recorded at least ten times. The chain uses TRBV20-1 and TRBJ2-3; D uncertain. There are 14 residues in the CDR3. V was trimmed by 5 bases and J by 3 bases, leaving 15 bases between them. Germline V CDR1 and CDR2: DFQATT, SNEGSKA (reference sequence). CDR3 residues: CSASRTGFTDTQYF. Here the CDR3 DNA reads TGCAGTGCTTCAAGGACGGGTTTTACAGATACGCAGTATTTT.

This clonotype appeared many times. The chain links TRBV12-3 or TRBV12-4 to TRBJ1-3; 7 positions match TRBD1. This CDR3 has 15 residues. With V trimmed by 5 bases and J by 2 bases, 6 bases remained unmatched. The CDR3 sequence is CASSIDRVAGNTIYF. DNA for the CDR3: TGTGCCAGCAGTATAGACAGGGTAGCTGGAAACACCATATATTTT.

Concerning this clonotype: A much larger clone differs by one base, so this may be a read error. The rearrangement uses TRBV7-9 and TRBJ2-2; D possibly corresponds to TRBD2 (5 bases). CDR1 is SEHNR, CDR2 FQNEAQ, per germline (reference sequence). This CDR3 has 12 residues. CDR3 loop: CASSLGSGELIF. The CDR3 DNA follows: TGTGCCAGCAGCTTAGGGTCCGGGGAGCTGATTTTT.

This clonotype came up a few times. The chain links TRBV12-3 or TRBV12-4 to TRBJ2-3; no definite D call. Trimming pared 5 bases from V and 5 bases from J, leaving 8 bases between. The CDR3 spans 12 residues. The CDR3 loop is CASSPSGDTQYF. The CDR3 coding sequence is TGTGCCAGCAGTCCCTCTGGAGATACGCAGTATTTT.

V and J are TRBV6-5 and TRBJ1-2; D gene ambiguous. The CDR3 totals 11 residues. Trimming stripped 5 bases from V and 7 bases from J, with 8 bases between. Germline CDR1 reads MNHEY; CDR2 reads SVGAGI. The CDR3 DNA is TGTGCCAGCAGTCGAAAGGGTGGCTACACCTTC. It encodes CASSRKGGYTF.

The V gene is TRBV20-1, the J gene TRBJ1-5; no reliable D call. Trimming removed 1 base from V and 4 bases from J, with 8 bases in between. The CDR3 covers 13 residues. Germline V gene sequence: CDR1 DFQATT, CDR2 SNEGSKA (reference sequence). DNA for the CDR3: TGCAGTGCTAGAGGCCCAGGAAATCAGCCCCAGCATTTT. Protein sequence: CSARGPGNQPQHF.

The chain combines TRBV7-2 with TRBJ2-3; 9 bases fit TRBD2. Trimming removed 5 bases from V and 0 bases from J; junction bases left unmatched: 6. Germline V gene data show CDR1 as SGHTA and CDR2 as FQGNSA. The CDR3 spans 16 residues. The CDR3 here is CASSPRLAASTDTQYF. The DNA of the CDR3 is TGTGCCAGCAGCCCCCGACTAGCGGCTAGCACAGATACGCAGTATTTT.

This clonotype showed up many times. The rearrangement uses TRBV28 and TRBJ2-5; TRBD2 aligns across 8 bases. Germline values: CDR1 MDHEN, CDR2 SYDVKM. This CDR3 spans 19 amino acids. Germline trimming cut 2 bases from V and 6 bases from J; bases unmatched to any gene: 20. The CDR3 bases are TGTGCCAGCAGTTTAGGGGGACTAGTCTCATCTCAGAGGCAGAAGACCCAGTACTTC. This encodes CASSLGGLVSSQRQKTQYF. Complete variable domain (other parts from reference TRBV28 and TRBJ2-5): DVKVTQSSRYLVKRTGEKVFLECVQDMDHENMFWYRQDPGLGLRLIYFSYDVKMKEKGDIPEGYSVSREKKERFSLILESASTNQTSMYLCASSLGGLVSSQRQKTQYFGPGTRLLVL.

This clonotype was observed many times. The V call is TRBV14, the J call TRBJ2-1, with 9 bases that match TRBD2. The germline V gene encodes CDR1 SGHDN and CDR2 FVKESK. The CDR3 length is 15 residues. With 3 bases clipped from V and 2 bases from J, the junction kept 2 bases outside the gene matches. Here the CDR3 reads CASSQVAGAYNEQFF. The DNA of the CDR3 is TGTGCCAGCAGCCAGGTAGCGGGAGCCTACAATGAGCAGTTCTTC.

This rearrangement joins TRBV6-5 to TRBJ2-7; 7 bases map to TRBD1. Looked up from germline, CDR1 is MNHEY and CDR2 is SVGAGI. The ends lost 0 bases at V and 0 bases at J; junction bases unmatched: 8. The CDR3 is 17 residues long. The CDR3 protein is CASSYSFGTESSYEQYF. CDR3 nucleotide sequence: TGTGCCAGCAGTTACTCGTTCGGGACAGAGAGCTCCTACGAGCAGTACTTC.

CDR3 amino acids: CASSSPTGRGYTF. The CDR3 nucleotides are TGTGCCAGCAGCTCCCCGACAGGGAGAGGCTACACCTTC. The chain has TRBV28 and TRBJ1-2; 7 nucleotides agree with TRBD1. The CDR3 spans 13 residues. The germline V gene has CDR1 MDHEN and CDR2 SYDVKM. Losses at the gene ends were 6 bases for V and 8 bases for J; bases not matched to a gene: 9.

This chain uses TRBV12-3 or TRBV12-4 with TRBJ2-7, with D maybe TRBD1 (6 bases). The CDR3 contains 13 residues. Trimming removed 7 bases at V and 3 bases at J, with 13 bases between. This chain's CDR3 is CASTEQGNYEQYF. The CDR3, as DNA: TGTGCCAGCACAGAACAGGGCAACTACGAGCAGTACTTC.

This clonotype was detected a few times. The rearrangement joins TRBV6-1 to TRBJ2-2; D call uncertain. Germline CDR1 MNHNS, CDR2 SASEGT. The CDR3 totals 15 residues. V lost 2 bases and J 5 bases, leaving 12 bases between the germline ends. The CDR3 DNA is TGTGCCAGCAGTGAACCTGGCAGAATTACCGGGGAGCTGTTTTTT. Its protein product is CASSEPGRITGELFF.

Ten or more counts support this clonotype. The chain uses TRBV7-3 and TRBJ2-3; D is perhaps TRBD1 (6 bases). Trimming took off 5 bases at V and 6 bases at J, with 9 bases between the two ends. CDR1 and CDR2 from the germline V gene are SGHTA and FQGTGA. The CDR3 totals 12 residues. The CDR3 spells CASSRQGDTQYF. The CDR3, as DNA: TGTGCCAGCAGCCGTCAGGGGGATACGCAGTATTTT.

The V call is TRBV12-3 or TRBV12-4, the J call TRBJ1-2, with D possibly matching TRBD1 (6 bases). V was cut by 6 bases and J by 4 bases, with 18 bases left in between. This CDR3 spans 15 amino acids. The DNA of the CDR3 is TGTGCCAGCAGCCCATACCCAGGACAGTCCTATGGCTACACCTTC. Its translation: CASSPYPGQSYGYTF.

This clonotype was recorded many times. The chain joins TRBV19 to TRBJ1-4; D is unclear. The ends were cut back, 10 bases at V and 6 bases at J, with 9 bases in the middle. CDR3 length: 11 amino acids. Germline values: CDR1 LNHDA, CDR2 SQIVND (reference sequence). The CDR3 DNA follows: TGTGCCACCTCAGGTTATGAAAAACTGTTTTTT. Its protein product is CATSGYEKLFF.

There are many counts of this clonotype. The V gene is TRBV4-3, the J gene TRBJ2-3; 8 nucleotides line up with TRBD2. The V gene end was trimmed by 3 bases and the J gene end by 4 bases; junction bases not matched to a gene: 9. Germline V gene sequence: CDR1 LGHNA, CDR2 YSLEER. This CDR3 is built from 16 residues. In DNA form, the CDR3 reads TGCGCCAGCAGCCAGCCCCATAGCGGGACCCCAGATACGCAGTATTTT. This codes for CASSQPHSGTPDTQYF.

This clonotype was observed a few times. The chain is built from TRBV18 and TRBJ1-1, with D perhaps TRBD1 (6 bases). CDR1 is KGHSH and CDR2 is LQKENI in the germline V gene. This CDR3 comprises 15 residues. Trimming took off 0 bases at V and 6 bases at J, with 14 bases between the two ends. The CDR3 sequence: CASSPPGQLGPEAFF. CDR3 coding DNA: TGTGCCAGCTCACCACCTGGACAGTTAGGGCCTGAAGCTTTCTTT.

This clonotype was seen only a few times. The chain combines TRBV2 with TRBJ2-7; D is unclear. Germline V gene lookup returns CDR1 SNHLY and CDR2 FYNNEI. Trimming shortened V by 6 bases and J by 6 bases, and 21 bases separated the two germline ends. The CDR3 consists of 15 residues. In nucleotides, the CDR3 is TGTGCCAGCAGCGTCGTTAGGGAACCCTCGGGCGAGCAGTACTTC. Its protein is CASSVVREPSGEQYF.

This clonotype showed up many times. This chain uses TRBV7-2 with TRBJ2-3; perhaps D is TRBD1 or TRBD2 (5 bases each). Germline lookup yields CDR1 SGHTA and CDR2 FQGNSA. The CDR3 has 16 amino acids. The germline V and J ends were trimmed by 1 base and 0 bases, with 11 bases remaining between them. The chain's CDR3 is CASSLGGGLSTDTQYF. The DNA for the CDR3 is TGTGCCAGCAGCTTAGGTGGGGGATTGAGCACAGATACGCAGTATTTT.

This clonotype was counted between two and nine times. The V call is TRBV6-2 or TRBV6-3, the J call TRBJ1-5; D possibly corresponds to TRBD1 (5 bases). Trimming shortened V by 7 bases and J by 0 bases, and 13 bases separated the two germline ends. Per the germline V gene, CDR1 is MNHEY and CDR2 is SVGEGT. CDR3 length: 15 amino acids. CDR3 in amino acids: CASTTIDSSNQPQHF. CDR3 DNA sequence: TGTGCCAGCACAACGATAGACAGTAGCAATCAGCCCCAGCATTTT.

The sample holds many counts of this clonotype. The chain uses TRBV10-2 and TRBJ2-5; 8 nucleotides agree with TRBD1. Unmatched junction bases numbered 5, after V lost 2 bases and J lost 3 bases. The length of the CDR3 is 15 residues. Germline CDR1 reads WSHSY; CDR2 reads SAAADI. CDR3 region: CASSENRGRKETQYF. DNA of the CDR3: TGCGCCAGCAGTGAGAACAGGGGGAGGAAAGAGACCCAGTACTTC.

V gene TRBV4-2 combines with J gene TRBJ2-7, with D maybe TRBD2 (7 bases). The CDR3 has 15 amino acids. CDR1 is LGHNA, CDR2 YNFKEQ, per germline. V lost 0 bases and J lost 2, with 11 bases in between. This CDR3 reads CASSQDGGGTYEQYF. In DNA, the CDR3 is TGTGCCAGCAGCCAAGATGGCGGGGGCACCTACGAGCAGTACTTC.